The text below deals with one T cell receptor (beta chain). Profiled with immunoSEQ multiplex PCR; TCRdb holds only in-frame clones, not every one. The table has about 69,000 clones, 88% seen once. These data belong to a study of T cell changes during pregnancy in multiple sclerosis. The V gene's germline CDR1 is SGHAT and CDR2 FQNNGV. The CDR3 sequence is 16 residues long. V was clipped by 0 bases and J by 6 bases, with 14 bases between them. This chain uses TRBV11-2 with TRBJ2-2; D gene ambiguous. This receptor was identified in a female donor with multiple sclerosis, enrolled in a pregnancy study. Sequencing was performed on peripheral blood, taken before pregnancy. CDR3 sequence: CASSLDLGIRSGELFF. The CDR3 coding sequence is TGTGCCAGCAGCTTAGATTTGGGCATTAGATCCGGGGAGCTGTTTTTT.